These T cell receptor beta chains were read from a single sample in a study of siplizumab effects on memory and regulatory T cells. No antigen has been identified for these receptors. Libraries were prepared by immunoSEQ multiplex PCR; TCRdb keeps only in-frame clonotypes and omits some of them. The sample records 15,000 or so clones, approximately 46% being singletons. The sample consisted of CFSE-low (dividing) CD4+ T cells sorted from an allogeneic mixed lymphocyte reaction. The source of these receptors is a human donor in good health; the cells came from an allogeneic mixed lymphocyte reaction. Some clones in this sample may be carry-over from other donors' samples. Each CDR3 is given with its conserved first and last residue. D genes are given only for firm matches.

CDR3aa | d_gene | j_gene | v_gene
CASAMGQADTDTQYF | NA | TRBJ2-3 | TRBV27
CASSLGGTTDYGYTF | NA | TRBJ1-2 | TRBV5-5
CASSDYGTGVDLTGANVLTF | TRBD1 | TRBJ2-6 | TRBV18
CASSLNGGAYNEQFF | TRBD2 | TRBJ2-1 | TRBV11-2
CASSLVTGGDEKLFF | NA | TRBJ1-4 | TRBV7-2
CASSPGGGLATYEQYF | TRBD2 | TRBJ2-7 | TRBV9
CASSNRDWSTDTQYF | NA | TRBJ2-3 | TRBV19
CASSLRASGEKLFF | NA | TRBJ1-4 | TRBV4-2
CASSFSGSNTGELFF | TRBD2 | TRBJ2-2 | TRBV7-3
CASSRLTGGSDEQYF | TRBD1 | TRBJ2-7 | TRBV18